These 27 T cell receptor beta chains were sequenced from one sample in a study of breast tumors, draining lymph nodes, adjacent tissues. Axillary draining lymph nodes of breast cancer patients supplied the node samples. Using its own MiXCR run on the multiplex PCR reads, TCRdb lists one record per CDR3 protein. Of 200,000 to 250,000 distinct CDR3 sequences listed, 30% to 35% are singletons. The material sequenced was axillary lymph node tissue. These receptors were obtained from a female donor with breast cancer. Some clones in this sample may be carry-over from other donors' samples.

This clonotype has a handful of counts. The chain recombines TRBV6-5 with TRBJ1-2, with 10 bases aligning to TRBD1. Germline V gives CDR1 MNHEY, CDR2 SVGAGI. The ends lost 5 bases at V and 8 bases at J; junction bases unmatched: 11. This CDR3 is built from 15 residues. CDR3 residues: CASSPPTGTGDGYTF. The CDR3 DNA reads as TGTGCCAGCAGTCCCCCAACCGGGACAGGGGACGGCTACACCTTC.

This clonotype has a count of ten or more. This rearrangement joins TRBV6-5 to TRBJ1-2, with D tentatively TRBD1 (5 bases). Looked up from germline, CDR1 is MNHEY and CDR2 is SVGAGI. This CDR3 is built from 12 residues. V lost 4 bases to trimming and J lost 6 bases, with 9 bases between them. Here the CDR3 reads CASSLWGDGYTF. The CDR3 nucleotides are TGTGCCAGCAGTTTGTGGGGCGATGGCTACACCTTC.

Here the CDR3 reads CASSSGGYTF. The CDR3 DNA reads TGTGCCAGCAGCTCGGGCGGCTACACCTTC. The rearrangement links TRBV5-8 to TRBJ1-2; D remains ambiguous. The CDR3 contains 10 residues. Per the germline V gene, CDR1 is SGHTS and CDR2 is YDEGEE. V shed 3 bases and J shed 8 bases, with 5 bases lying between them. Based on the CDR3 plus reference TRBV5-8 and TRBJ1-2, the full variable domain is EAGVTQSPTHLIKTRGQQATLRCSPISGHTSVYWYQQALGLGLQFLLWYDEGEERNRGNFPPRFSGRQFPNYSSELNVNALELEDSALYLCASSSGGYTFGSGTRLTVV.

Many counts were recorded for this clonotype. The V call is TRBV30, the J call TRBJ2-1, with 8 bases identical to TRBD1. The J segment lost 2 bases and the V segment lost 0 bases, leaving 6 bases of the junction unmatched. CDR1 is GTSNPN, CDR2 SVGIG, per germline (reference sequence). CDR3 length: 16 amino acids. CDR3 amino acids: CAWSVLGQGAYNEQFF. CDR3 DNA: TGTGCCTGGAGTGTACTAGGACAGGGTGCCTACAATGAGCAGTTCTTC.

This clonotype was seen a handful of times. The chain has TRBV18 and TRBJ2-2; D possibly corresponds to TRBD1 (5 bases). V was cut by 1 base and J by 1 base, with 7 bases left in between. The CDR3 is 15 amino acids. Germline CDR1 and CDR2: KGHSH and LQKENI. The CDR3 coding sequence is TGTGCCAGCTCACCACTAGACAGGAACACCGGGGAGCTGTTTTTT. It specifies CASSPLDRNTGELFF. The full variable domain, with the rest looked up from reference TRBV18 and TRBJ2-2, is NAGVMQNPRHLVRRRGQEARLRCSPMKGHSHVYWYRQLPEEGLKFMVYLQKENIIDESGMPKERFSAEFPKEGPSILRIQQVVRGDSAAYFCASSPLDRNTGELFFGEGSRLTVL.

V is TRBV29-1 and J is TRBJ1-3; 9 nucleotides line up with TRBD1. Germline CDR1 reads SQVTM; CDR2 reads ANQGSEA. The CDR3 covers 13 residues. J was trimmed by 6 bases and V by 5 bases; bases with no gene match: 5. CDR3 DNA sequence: TGCAGCGTTCCGGGACAGGGTGTAAACACCATATATTTT. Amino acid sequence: CSVPGQGVNTIYF.

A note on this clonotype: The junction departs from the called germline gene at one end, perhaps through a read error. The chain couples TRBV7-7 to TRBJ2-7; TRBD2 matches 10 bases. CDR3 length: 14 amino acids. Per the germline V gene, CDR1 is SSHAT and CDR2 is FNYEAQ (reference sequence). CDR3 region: CASSLGTSDYEQYF. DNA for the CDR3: TGTGCTAGCAGCTTAGGGACTAGCGACTACGAGCAGTACTTC.

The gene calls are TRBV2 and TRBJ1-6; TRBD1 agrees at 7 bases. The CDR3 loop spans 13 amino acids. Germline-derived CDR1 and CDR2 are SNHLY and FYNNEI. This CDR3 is CARDTGANSPLHF. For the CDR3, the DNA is TGTGCTAGAGATACAGGGGCTAATTCACCCCTCCACTTT.

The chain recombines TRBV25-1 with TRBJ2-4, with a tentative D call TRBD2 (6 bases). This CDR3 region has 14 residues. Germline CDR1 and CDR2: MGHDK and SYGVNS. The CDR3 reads CASTPGLAKNIQYF. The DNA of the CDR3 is TGTGCTAGTACGCCGGGACTAGCCAAAAACATTCAGTACTTC.

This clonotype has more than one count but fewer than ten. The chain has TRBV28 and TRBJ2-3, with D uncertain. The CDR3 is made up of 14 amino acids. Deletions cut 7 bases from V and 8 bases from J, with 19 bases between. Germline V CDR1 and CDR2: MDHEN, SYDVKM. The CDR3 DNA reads TGTGCCAGCATTCCGGGCAGGCTTAAGGGTACGCAGTATTTT. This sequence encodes CASIPGRLKGTQYF.

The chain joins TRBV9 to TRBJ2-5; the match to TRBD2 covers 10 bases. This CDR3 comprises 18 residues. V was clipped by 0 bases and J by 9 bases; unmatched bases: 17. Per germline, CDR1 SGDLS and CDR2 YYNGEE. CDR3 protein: CASSVGSSSGSRPGAQYF. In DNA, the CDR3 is TGTGCCAGCAGCGTAGGCTCGTCTAGCGGGAGTCGTCCGGGGGCCCAGTACTTC.

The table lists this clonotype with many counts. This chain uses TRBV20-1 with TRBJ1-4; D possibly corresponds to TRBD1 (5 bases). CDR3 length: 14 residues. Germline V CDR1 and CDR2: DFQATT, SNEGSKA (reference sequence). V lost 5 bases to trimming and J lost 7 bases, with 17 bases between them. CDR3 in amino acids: CSALDTQSSEKLFF. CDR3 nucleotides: TGCAGTGCTTTGGACACCCAAAGTAGTGAAAAACTGTTTTTT.

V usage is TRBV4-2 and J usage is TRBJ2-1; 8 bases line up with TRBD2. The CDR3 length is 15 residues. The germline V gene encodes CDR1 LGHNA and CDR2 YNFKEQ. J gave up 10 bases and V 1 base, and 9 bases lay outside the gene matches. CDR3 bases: TGTGCCAGCAGCCAAGCGGGGGGGGGCACCGGGGAGCAGTTCTTC. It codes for CASSQAGGGTGEQFF.

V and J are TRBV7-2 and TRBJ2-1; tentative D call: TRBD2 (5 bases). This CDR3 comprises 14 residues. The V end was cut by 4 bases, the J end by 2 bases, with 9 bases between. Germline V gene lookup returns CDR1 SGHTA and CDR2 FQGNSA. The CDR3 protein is CASSSPGAYNEQFF. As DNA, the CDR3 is TGTGCCAGCAGCTCGCCCGGGGCCTACAATGAGCAGTTCTTC. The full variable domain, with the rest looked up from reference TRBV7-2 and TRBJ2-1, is GAGVSQSPSNKVTEKGKDVELRCDPISGHTALYWYRQSLGQGLEFLIYFQGNSAPDKSGLPSDRFSAERTGGSVSTLTIQRTQQEDSAVYLCASSSPGAYNEQFFGPGTRLTVL.

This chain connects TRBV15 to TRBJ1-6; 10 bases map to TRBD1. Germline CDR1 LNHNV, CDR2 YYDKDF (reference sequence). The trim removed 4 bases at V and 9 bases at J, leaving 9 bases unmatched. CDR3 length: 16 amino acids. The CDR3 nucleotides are TGTGCCACCAGCAAAGCCCGGGACAGGGGTGGTTCACCCCTCCACTTT. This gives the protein CATSKARDRGGSPLHF. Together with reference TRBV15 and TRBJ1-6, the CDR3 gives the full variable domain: DAMVIQNPRYQVTQFGKPVTLSCSQTLNHNVMYWYQQKSSQAPKLLFHYYDKDFNNEADTPDNFQSRRPNTSFCFLDIRSPGLGDTAMYLCATSKARDRGGSPLHFGNGTRLTVT.

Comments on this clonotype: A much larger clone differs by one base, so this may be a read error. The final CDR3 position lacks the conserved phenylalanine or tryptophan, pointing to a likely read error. The DNA of the CDR3 is TGTGCCAGCAGCCAAGAGGCCCAGATAGAGACCCAGTACCTC. Amino acids: CASSQEAQIETQYL. The chain recombines TRBV7-2 with TRBJ2-5; D is unclear. V gave up 5 bases and J gave up 4 bases, with 14 bases separating them. The germline V gene has CDR1 SGHTA and CDR2 FQGNSA. This CDR3 contains 14 residues.

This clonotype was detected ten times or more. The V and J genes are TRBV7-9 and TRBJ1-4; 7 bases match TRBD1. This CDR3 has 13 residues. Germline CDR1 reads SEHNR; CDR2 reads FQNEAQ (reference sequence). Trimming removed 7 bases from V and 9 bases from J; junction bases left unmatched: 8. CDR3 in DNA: TGTGCCAGCACCATTGACAGGGAGAAAAAACTGTTTTTT. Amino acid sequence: CASTIDREKKLFF.

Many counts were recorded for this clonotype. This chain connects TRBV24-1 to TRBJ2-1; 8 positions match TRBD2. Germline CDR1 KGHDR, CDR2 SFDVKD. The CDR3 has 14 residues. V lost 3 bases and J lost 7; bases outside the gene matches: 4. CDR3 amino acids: CATSDTRLANEQFF. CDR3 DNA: TGTGCCACCAGTGATACCCGACTAGCGAATGAGCAGTTCTTC.

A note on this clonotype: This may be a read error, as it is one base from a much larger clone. CDR3 protein: CSARKGYEQSF. The CDR3, as DNA: TGCAGTGCTAGAAAGGGTTACGAGCAGTCCTTC. This sequence joins TRBV20-1 and TRBJ2-7; D is undetermined. Germline V lookup: CDR1 DFQATT, CDR2 SNEGSKA (reference sequence). The CDR3 has 11 amino acids.

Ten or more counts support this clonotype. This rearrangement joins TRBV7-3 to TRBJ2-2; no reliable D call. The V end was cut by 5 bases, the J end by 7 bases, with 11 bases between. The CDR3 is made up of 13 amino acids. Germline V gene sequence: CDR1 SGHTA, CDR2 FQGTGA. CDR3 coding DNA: TGTGCCAGCAGCCCGTTTTTCGGCGGGGAGCTGTTTTTT. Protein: CASSPFFGGELFF.

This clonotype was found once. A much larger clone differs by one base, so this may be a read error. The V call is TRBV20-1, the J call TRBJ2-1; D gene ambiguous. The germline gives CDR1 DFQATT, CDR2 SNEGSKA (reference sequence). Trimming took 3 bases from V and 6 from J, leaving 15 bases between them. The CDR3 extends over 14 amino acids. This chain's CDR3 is CSASQHETCNEQFF. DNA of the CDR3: TGCAGTGCTAGCCAGCACGAGACTTGCAATGAGCAGTTCTTC.

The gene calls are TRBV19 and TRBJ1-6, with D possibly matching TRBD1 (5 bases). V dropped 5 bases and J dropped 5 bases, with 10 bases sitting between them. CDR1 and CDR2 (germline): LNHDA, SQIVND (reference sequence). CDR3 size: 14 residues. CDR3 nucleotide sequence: TGTGCCAGTAGTGGGACTGCCCATAATTCACCCCTCCACTTT. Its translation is CASSGTAHNSPLHF. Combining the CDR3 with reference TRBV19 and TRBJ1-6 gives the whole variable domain DGGITQSPKYLFRKEGQNVTLSCEQNLNHDAMYWYRQDPGQGLRLIYYSQIVNDFQKGDIAEGYSVSREKKESFPLTVTSAQKNPTAFYLCASSGTAHNSPLHFGNGTRLTVT.

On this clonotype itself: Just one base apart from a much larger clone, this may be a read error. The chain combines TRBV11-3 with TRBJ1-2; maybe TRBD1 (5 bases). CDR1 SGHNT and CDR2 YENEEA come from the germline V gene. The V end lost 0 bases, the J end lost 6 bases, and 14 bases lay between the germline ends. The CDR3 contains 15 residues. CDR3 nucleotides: TGTGCCAGCAGCTTAGATCCCGGCAGGGAAGATGGCTACACCTTC. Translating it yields CASSLDPGREDGYTF.

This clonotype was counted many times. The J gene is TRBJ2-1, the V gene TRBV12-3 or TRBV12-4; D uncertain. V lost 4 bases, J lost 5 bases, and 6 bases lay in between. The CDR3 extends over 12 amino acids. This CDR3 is CASSYYNNEQFF. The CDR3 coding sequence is TGTGCCAGCAGTTACTACAACAATGAGCAGTTCTTC.

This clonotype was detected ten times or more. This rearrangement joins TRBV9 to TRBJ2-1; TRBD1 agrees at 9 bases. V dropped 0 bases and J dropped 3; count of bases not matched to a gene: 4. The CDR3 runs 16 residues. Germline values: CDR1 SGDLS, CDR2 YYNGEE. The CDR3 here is CASSVGGQGLYNEQFF. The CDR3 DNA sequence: TGTGCCAGCAGCGTAGGGGGACAGGGCCTCTACAATGAGCAGTTCTTC.

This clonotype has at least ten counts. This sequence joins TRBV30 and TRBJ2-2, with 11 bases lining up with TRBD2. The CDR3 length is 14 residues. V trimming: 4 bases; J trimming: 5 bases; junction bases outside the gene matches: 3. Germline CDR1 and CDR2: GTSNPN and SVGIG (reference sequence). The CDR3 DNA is TGTGCCTGGACACTAGCGGGAGAAACCGGGGAGCTGTTTTTT. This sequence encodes CAWTLAGETGELFF.

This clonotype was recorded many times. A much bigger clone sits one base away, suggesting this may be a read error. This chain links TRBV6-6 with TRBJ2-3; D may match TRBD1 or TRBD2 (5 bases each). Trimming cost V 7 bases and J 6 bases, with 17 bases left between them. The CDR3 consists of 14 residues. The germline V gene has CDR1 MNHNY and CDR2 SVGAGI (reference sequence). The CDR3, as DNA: TGTGCCAGCACCCAGACCCTTCGGGGCGATACGCAGTATTTT. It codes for CASTQTLRGDTQYF.